Shown below are 13 T cell receptor beta chains from a single sample sequenced in a study of T cell changes during pregnancy in multiple sclerosis. Sequencing used immunoSEQ multiplex PCR; TCRdb keeps in-frame clones, though not all of them. The sample records about 71,000 clones, approximately 90% being singletons. The material was peripheral blood, obtained in the third trimester of pregnancy. These receptors were taken from a female donor with multiple sclerosis, enrolled in a pregnancy study.

This chain connects TRBV18 to TRBJ2-2, with 9 nucleotides matching TRBD2. The CDR3 is 17 amino acids. In germline, CDR1 is KGHSH, CDR2 LQKENI. With 4 bases clipped from V and 2 bases from J, the junction kept 8 bases outside the gene matches. The CDR3 protein is CASSLHSGSENTGELFF. The CDR3 DNA follows: TGTGCCAGCTCACTACATAGCGGGAGCGAAAACACCGGGGAGCTGTTTTTT.

This chain's CDR3 is CASSPPASQETQYF. The DNA for the CDR3 is TGTGCCAGCTCACCACCGGCCTCTCAAGAGACCCAGTACTTC. The V call is TRBV18, the J call TRBJ2-5; no reliable D call. Germline V gene data show CDR1 as KGHSH and CDR2 as LQKENI. V lost 0 bases and J 2 bases, leaving 7 bases between the germline ends. This CDR3 is built from 14 residues.

The CDR3 protein is CASSPQGGGNTIYF. In nucleotides, the CDR3 is TGTGCCAGCAGCCCCCAGGGAGGTGGAAACACCATATATTTT. The V call is TRBV7-3, the J call TRBJ1-3, with a possible D match to TRBD1 (5 bases). The CDR3 has 14 residues. CDR1 SGHTA and CDR2 FQGTGA come from the germline V gene. Trimming removed 5 bases at V and 3 bases at J, with 11 bases between.

This rearrangement joins TRBV28 to TRBJ1-4; TRBD1 aligns across 8 bases. The CDR3 runs 14 residues. Germline V gene data show CDR1 as MDHEN and CDR2 as SYDVKM. With V trimmed by 5 bases and J by 7 bases, 6 bases remained unmatched. The CDR3 loop reads CASSRDRRSEKLFF. Here the CDR3 DNA reads TGTGCCAGCAGTCGGGACAGGCGGAGTGAAAAACTGTTTTTT.

V and J are TRBV30 and TRBJ1-4; D is unresolved. This CDR3 contains 10 residues. Trimming took off 7 bases at V and 8 bases at J, with 8 bases between the two ends. The germline gives CDR1 GTSNPN, CDR2 SVGIG (reference sequence). CDR3 bases: TGTGCCTTGGCAGTCGAAAAACTGTTTTTT. Translated, it gives CALAVEKLFF.

This rearrangement joins TRBV6-6 to TRBJ1-2; D gene unclear. V shed 7 bases and J shed 3 bases, with 18 bases lying between them. CDR1 is MNHNY, CDR2 SVGAGI, per germline (reference sequence). CDR3 size: 15 residues. The DNA of the CDR3 is TGTGCCAGCACCTCAGGAGGGAGGGATTACTATGGCTACACCTTC. It codes for CASTSGGRDYYGYTF.

The chain couples TRBV10-3 to TRBJ1-4; 7 bases align to TRBD1. Germline V gives CDR1 ENHRY, CDR2 SYGVKD. Germline trimming cut 3 bases from V and 2 bases from J; bases unmatched to any gene: 3. The CDR3 contains 15 residues. CDR3 in DNA: TGTGCCATCAGTGATCCGGGACAGACTAATGAAAAACTGTTTTTT. Translated, it gives CAISDPGQTNEKLFF.

This clone was observed a single time. The V call is TRBV18, the J call TRBJ1-1; 7 bases align to TRBD1. Per the germline V gene, CDR1 is KGHSH and CDR2 is LQKENI. This CDR3 spans 15 amino acids. Unmatched junction bases numbered 8, after V lost 5 bases and J lost 2 bases. The CDR3 loop is CASSFLTGPNTEAFF. CDR3 sequence (DNA): TGTGCCAGCTCATTTCTGACAGGGCCAAACACTGAAGCTTTCTTT.

This chain joins TRBV6-4 and TRBJ2-5; D might be TRBD1 (5 bases). Germline CDR1 is MRHNA and CDR2 is SNTAGT. The CDR3 loop spans 14 amino acids. The germline V and J ends were trimmed by 4 bases and 3 bases, with 12 bases remaining between them. The CDR3 sequence is CASSAFLGEETQYF. In nucleotides, the CDR3 is TGTGCCAGCAGTGCCTTCCTAGGGGAAGAGACCCAGTACTTC.

This clone appeared a single time. The chain couples TRBV5-6 to TRBJ2-5; a possible D gene is TRBD1 (5 bases). Germline V gives CDR1 SGHDT, CDR2 YYEEEE. Deletions cut 4 bases from V and 5 bases from J, with 21 bases between. The CDR3 is 16 residues long. CDR3 coding DNA: TGTGCCAGCAGCCCGTCCTGGTGGGGCGGCTACGAGACCCAGTACTTC. Its protein product is CASSPSWWGGYETQYF.

The V gene is TRBV5-4, the J gene TRBJ2-3, with a tentative D call TRBD2 (5 bases). CDR3 length: 13 residues. Trimming left V 4 bases short and J 4 bases short, with 10 bases between. Germline V gene data show CDR1 as SGHNT and CDR2 as YYREEE (reference sequence). CDR3 protein: CASSREEADTQYF. The CDR3 DNA sequence: TGTGCCAGCAGCCGCGAGGAGGCAGATACGCAGTATTTT.

The table lists this clone with a count of one. This chain joins TRBV21-1 and TRBJ2-3; whether TRBD1, the table's D call, matches the DNA was not checked. TRBV21-1 is a pseudogene locus. The CDR3 loop spans 20 amino acids. CDR3 sequence (DNA): TGTGCCAGCAACGAAAAAAAACGGGACAGAAAAAAACCTAGCACAGATACGCAGTATTTT. Protein sequence: CASNEKKRDRKKPSTDTQYF.

The rearrangement links TRBV6-4 to TRBJ1-2, with D perhaps TRBD1 (5 bases). The CDR3 sequence is 13 residues long. Trimming removed 5 bases at V and 9 bases at J, with 16 bases between. In germline, CDR1 is MRHNA, CDR2 SNTAGT. For the CDR3, the DNA is TGTGCCAGCAGTATGGACACAACCGGCCGCTACACCTTC. This encodes CASSMDTTGRYTF.